A selection of T cell receptor beta chains follows, all from one sample in a study of T cells in Graves' hyperthyroidism and ophthalmopathy. TCRdb re-derived calls from the multiplex PCR reads in MiXCR, one entry per CDR3 protein. The sample contains about 640,000 distinct CDR3 sequences, around 21% of which appear only once. The sample consisted of blood. The receptors here all came from a man under 40 with Graves' ophthalmopathy. CDR3s include the opening cysteine and the closing phenylalanine or tryptophan. A D gene is named only where the DNA matches it firmly. Only some rows state a clone size, as once, few, many or a class for expanded clones.

len,v_gene,d_gene,j_gene,abundance,CDR3nt,CDR3aa
14,TRBV12-3/TRBV12-4,TRBD1,TRBJ1-5,few,TGTGCCAGCAGGGGACAGGAGGCAGCTCAGCCCCAGCATTTT,CASRGQEAAQPQHF
14,TRBV10-1,TRBD1,TRBJ2-2,few,TGCGCCAGCAGTGGACAGGGGGGTGCCGGGGAGCTGTTTTTT,CASSGQGGAGELFF
16,TRBV5-1,TRBD2,TRBJ2-5,few,TGCGCCAGCAGCTTGGGGCTAGCGGAACACCAAGAGACCCAGTACTTC,CASSLGLAEHQETQYF
14,TRBV3-1,-,TRBJ2-1,many,TGTGCCAGCAGCCCCCGACGTTGGGGACTTGAGCAGTTCTTC,CASSPRRWGLEQFF
12,TRBV29-1,-,TRBJ2-7,-,TGCAGCGTGGGTCTAGCATCCTACGAGCAGTACTTC,CSVGLASYEQYF
15,TRBV2,TRBD1,TRBJ2-7,-,TGTGCCAGCAGTGAAAAGTGGGACAGGGCGTACGAGCAGTACTTC,CASSEKWDRAYEQYF
15,TRBV7-9,TRBD1,TRBJ2-2,few,TGTGCCAGCAGCTCGGAGACAGGGCTCGGGAGGGAGCTGTTTTTT,CASSSETGLGRELFF
16,TRBV11-2,-,TRBJ2-1,many,TGTGCCAGCAGCTTAATTGGTCGAAGCTCCTACAATGAGCAGTTCTTC,CASSLIGRSSYNEQFF
14,TRBV27,-,TRBJ2-3,few,TGTGCCAGCAGTTTCCTTAACGCGACAGATACGCAGTATTTT,CASSFLNATDTQYF
13,TRBV6-1,-,TRBJ1-4,few,TGTGCCAGCAGTTACGGGTTGCTGGGAAAACTGTTTTTT,CASSYGLLGKLFF
16,TRBV7-9,-,TRBJ2-2,-,TGTGCCAGCAGCGCCCCCCGGGACGTATACACCGGGGAGCTGTTTTTT,CASSAPRDVYTGELFF
15,TRBV3-1,-,TRBJ2-5,few,TGTGCCAGCAGACGAAGAAACAGGAGGGAAGAGACCCAGTACTTC,CASRRRNRREETQYF
17,TRBV5-1,-,TRBJ2-2,-,TGCGCCAGCAGCTTGTTGGGAGGTACTTCTAACACCGGGGAGCTGTTTTTT,CASSLLGGTSNTGELFF
15,TRBV12-3/TRBV12-4,-,TRBJ1-6,once,TGTGCCGGCACTCCAACGGGGCGCGATAATTCACCCCTCCACTTT,CAGTPTGRDNSPLHF
14,TRBV14,-,TRBJ1-4,-,TGTGCCAGCAGCCAAGAGGACGGCCTTCGGAAACTGTTTTTT,CASSQEDGLRKLFF
16,TRBV20-1,-,TRBJ2-2,few,TGCAGTGCACGACAACCGGGACGGAAGAACACCGGGGAGCTGTTTTTT,CSARQPGRKNTGELFF
15,TRBV7-9,TRBD2,TRBJ2-7,-,TGTGCCAGCAGCTTAGGGCCTAGCGGGAACCACGAGCAGTACTTC,CASSLGPSGNHEQYF
14,TRBV20-1,-,TRBJ1-1,many,TGCAGTGCTAATTCGCAGGGGCTGAACACTGAAGCTTTCTTT,CSANSQGLNTEAFF
17,TRBV24-1,TRBD2,TRBJ2-1,-,TGTGCCACCAGCTTCCCGGGACTAGCGGGAGGGCGTAGTGAGCAGTTCTTC,CATSFPGLAGGRSEQFF
14,TRBV10-3,TRBD1,TRBJ2-5,few,TGTGCCATCAGTGTTGAGGGGGCGGATGAGACCCAGTACTTC,CAISVEGADETQYF
14,TRBV5-5,TRBD1,TRBJ1-5,many,TGTGCCAGCAGCATTGGGACAGGGGTCCAGCCCCAGCATTTT,CASSIGTGVQPQHF
15,TRBV4-2,-,TRBJ1-1,few,TGTGCCAGCAGCCCGGAGATGGGGCGAAACACTGAAGCTTTCTTT,CASSPEMGRNTEAFF